Detailed here is one T cell receptor beta chain. This clone appeared a few times. Which antigen it targets is not known. No quality values exist for individual bases; no much larger clone is one base distant. To prepare the library, the immunoSEQ multiplex PCR assay was applied. For the multiplex PCR, a mixture combining 60 forward primers for TCR Vbeta segments and 13 reverse primers for TCR Jbeta segments was used. Amplification of the CDR3 region of rearranged TCR beta genes was performed with a multiplex PCR assay on genomic DNA. On the Illumina HiSeq System, the amplified TCR beta libraries were sequenced as 87-base-pair reads. In the original analysis: In a later analysis, some 80 million unique TCR beta chains were counted across the roughly 670 repertoires, and some 10 million of these chains were shared by at least two donors. To remove PCR and sequencing errors, raw reads were error-corrected and collapsed into unique sequences using a nearest-neighbor algorithm that merged closely related sequences. To assign V, D and J gene segments, CDR3 sequences were aligned to IMGT reference sequences. For a sequence to be retained, at least a six-nucleotide match to both a V gene segment and a J gene segment was required. A rearrangement counted as productive if the CDR3 had no stop codons and remained in frame with V and J, and every other rearrangement counted as non-productive. CDR3 was defined by IMGT convention, running from the second conserved V-encoded cysteine to the conserved J-encoded phenylalanine. In an earlier analysis of some 550 of the donors, sequences lacking an unambiguous match to a single V gene segment were excluded. An earlier analysis of fewer than 750 of the donors called V segments functional above 56.7% productive rearrangements and segregating when the between-donor standard deviation exceeded 5%. A statistical classification framework was developed to diagnose cytomegalovirus status using the catalog of TCR beta chain sequences. In a later analysis, TCR nucleotide sequences were compared against IMGT/GENE-DB human TR gene sequences so that V and J genes could be assigned. The TCRdist pipeline was used in a later analysis to assign CDR3 sequences and most-parsimonious VDJ recombination scenarios. In a later analysis, every TCR beta chain was defined by the combination of its CDR3 amino acid sequence and its V-gene family, and reads without a unique V-gene family were dropped. In a later analysis, 500 to 700 highly shared, low-generation-probability nucleotide sequences were removed to address suspected cross-contamination and a sequencing artifact. In a later analysis, a clonal expansion index was calculated for each public chain from normalized within-repertoire ranks of inferred template counts. Generation probabilities in a later analysis came from a VDJ recombination model fitted to out-of-frame rearrangements, and those results were checked against IGoR. In a later analysis, hypergeometric tests were used to score TCR-TCR, TCR-HLA and TCR-CMV co-occurrence, with a repertoire-size bias correction applied to TCR pairs. In a later analysis, false discovery rates were estimated by permuting HLA or CMV assignments 20 times. In a later analysis, co-occurring TCRs were grouped using DBSCAN, and TCRdist sequence similarity was added for clustering within HLA-allele-positive subsets. For co-occurrence clustering, repertoires with fewer than 30,000 or more than 120,000 public chains were excluded, along with five repertoires with anomalous nucleotide sharing. TCRdb obtained this table from immuneACCESS and retained in-frame rearrangements with V and J assigned. These tables miss some clones; where compared with another copy, unresolved V genes account for less than half of the shortfall, and the remainder is unexplained. V, J and clone size derive from that table, while D and trimming were established from the DNA sequence. This sample is represented by 65,000 to 95,000 clones; 70% to 80% of them were singletons. Jointly, the top ten make up over 3% of the sample.

This specimen belongs to a study of cytomegalovirus exposure and HLA in healthy donors (dated by TCRdb to the late 2010s). As for the study more broadly: An earlier analysis of roughly 500 of the donors reported under 300 Gb of sequence data and 117 million unique TCR beta sequences obtained from some 200 million T cells. The study profiled the T cell repertoires of more than 500 subjects by immunosequencing and related them to cytomegalovirus serostatus. Besides the first cohort of roughly 660 subjects, a separate validation cohort made up of about 120 different subjects was used. The number of donors typed differed by locus, with roughly 620-640 for A, B, C, DRB1 and DQB1, more than 500 for DQA1, under 610 for DPA1, and over 400 for DPB1. Rather than drawing on any new phenotypic data, the later analysis identified candidate immune exposures from TCR beta sequences and the way those sequences occurred across donors. In a later analysis, previously published TCR beta repertoires from several hundred donors were re-analyzed and high-resolution HLA genotyping was added so that TCR occurrence patterns could be studied. Every repertoire in the discovery cohort had been generated on one and the same sequencing platform. The genetic ancestry cluster associated with self-reported Caucasian donors included around four fifths of the approximately 400 genotyped donors. Both class I and class II loci were covered by HLA typing, at four-digit resolution. Approximately 300 gigabases of sequencing data and 70 million to 95 million unique TCR sequences made up an early release that covered several hundred HLA-typed donors. Across approximately 420 genotyped donors of the cohort, an average of approximately 240,000 unique TCR beta nucleotide sequences per donor were sequenced, and roughly 20% of those sequences were non-productive. The study aimed to test whether signatures of past pathogen exposure could be identified by cataloging public T cell receptors. The study combined high-throughput TCR immunosequencing, statistical association of individual TCRs with disease status, and machine learning to predict cytomegalovirus infection status. Donor age, sex, ethnicity and CMV serostatus were compiled alongside the repertoire data. A later genetic analysis used genome-wide SNP genotypes for 398 of the 666 donors, treating that subset as a discovery cohort. To decide whether each TCR beta V gene segment behaved as functional or pseudogenic, an earlier analysis of some 600 of the donors relied on high-throughput TCR beta sequencing. A handful of DR-DQ haplotypes were handled as single units for association and clustering because linkage in the cohort was strong.

What the study reported, not specific to this receptor: Several of the top co-occurrence clusters appeared to be linked to parvovirus B19, influenza, CMV and Epstein-Barr virus, according to a later analysis. A later analysis found that most CMV-associated TCR beta chains appeared HLA-restricted, with HLA associations seemingly driven largely by CMV exposure. A few of the identified cytomegalovirus-associated TCR beta chains were confirmed in vitro to be specific for cytomegalovirus antigens. A later analysis associated 15,000 to 20,000 TCR beta sequences with specific HLA alleles at a false discovery rate of 0.05. In a later analysis, the rate of TCR association differed among HLA loci, with DRB1 alleles having the most associated TCRs and HLA-C alleles having the fewest. In a later analysis, HLA-associated TCR beta chains showed more clonal expansion and lower generation probabilities than non-associated chains that were equally common. Compared with the approximately 600-donor mean, donors in an Asian-associated ancestry cluster had fewer N-insertions in productive TCRs, according to a later genetic analysis. Most TCR sequences were seen in very few donors, while some public TCRs were found in many individuals. Roughly uniform sequencing depth across donors was assumed in presence/absence analyses, although this assumption may not hold. The earlier analysis of approximately 590 of the donors excluded 15 to 20 rarely observed V segments, including chromosome 9 orphons, because counts were too low. Correlated functional status among segregating V segments might be attributable to linkage disequilibrium, but an unknown experimental factor could not be ruled out. The classifier was reported to diagnose cytomegalovirus status with high specificity and sensitivity in both the original cohort and the validation cohort. Because HLA typing was unavailable for some donors at each locus, only the typed subset was used in association tests. The sequencing pipeline was judged likely to have produced a cluster of highly shared sequence variants as a technical artifact. This cohort had only TCR beta chains sequenced, and the lack of alpha or paired-chain data limited which features could be detected. The only immune exposure information available for the cohort was CMV serostatus. Broadly in line with IMGT annotations, most TCR beta V segments showed up in productive rearrangements about 90% or about 30% of the time in an earlier analysis of approximately 600 of the donors. The authors suggested that the approach could potentially be generalized to other disease states and immunological phenotypes. A total of roughly 160 TCR beta chains were listed by the study as associated with cytomegalovirus. A further reported finding was that TCR beta sequences accurately predicted the HLA-A and HLA-B alleles for most subjects in the first cohort. A later genetic analysis associated a missense DCLRE1C variant with V-gene and J-gene trimming of TCR beta chains, and an independent cohort replicated the association. Assigning TCR associations to individual alleles was difficult when HLA alleles, especially DR and DQ, strongly co-occurred.

The cohort comprised some 700 healthy bone marrow donors. At the time of sampling, every cohort member was nominally healthy, though immune exposures that went unrecorded were likely present. The donor tested CMV seronegative, placing the donor among the 350 to 400 seronegative members of the cohort. Each donor provided a peripheral blood sample, and peripheral blood mononuclear cells were used for TCR beta sequencing. Genomic DNA was extracted from the blood cell samples with the Qiagen DNeasy Blood Extraction Kit. Material for sequencing was PBMCs. The TCR originated in a man aged 45-60 years in good health and CMV-seronegative.

The CDR3 loop reads CALILAGHTDTQYF. Here is the DNA: TGTGCCTTGATACTAGCGGGGCACACAGATACGCAGTATTTT. Here the chain combines TRBV2 and TRBJ2-3; 10 central bases correspond to TRBD2. Measured from the cysteine to the phenylalanine, the CDR3 is 14 residues long. The retained sequence is limited to the CDR3, 42 bases, with the frame set at the first base. The junction shows trimming of 11 bases on V and 2 bases on J, and the gene matches do not reach 7 bases of it. In the germline V gene, CDR1 corresponds to SNHLY and CDR2 to FYNNEI.